This T cell receptor beta chain was identified during a study of control samples from healthy donors and cancer patients. This CDR3 comprises 17 residues. J was trimmed by 2 bases and V by 5 bases; bases with no gene match: 9. CDR1 and CDR2 (germline): ENHRY, SYGVKD. Libraries were prepared by immunoSEQ multiplex PCR; TCRdb keeps only in-frame clonotypes and omits some of them. This table holds roughly 150,000 clones, roughly 93% found once. This chain uses TRBV10-3 with TRBJ2-6, with 7 bases lining up with TRBD1. The clonotype comes from a man aged 18 to 29 in good health. The sequenced sample consisted of blood. In DNA, the CDR3 is TGTGCCATCAGTCCCGGGACAGCGCGAACTGGGGCCAACGTCCTGACTTTC. Amino acids: CAISPGTARTGANVLTF.